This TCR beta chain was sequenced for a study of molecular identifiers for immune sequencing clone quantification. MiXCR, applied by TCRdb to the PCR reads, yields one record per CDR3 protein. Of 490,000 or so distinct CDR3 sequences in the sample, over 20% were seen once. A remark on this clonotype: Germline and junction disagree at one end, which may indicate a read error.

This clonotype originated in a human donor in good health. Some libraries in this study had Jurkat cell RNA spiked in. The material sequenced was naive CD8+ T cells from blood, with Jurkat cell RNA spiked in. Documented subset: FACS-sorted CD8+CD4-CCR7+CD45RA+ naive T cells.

DNA for the CDR3: TGCAGCGTTGGGACTAGCGGGAGCAATAAGCAGTTCTTC. Its translation: CSVGTSGSNKQFF. The chain uses TRBV29-1 and TRBJ2-1; TRBD2 matches at 13 bases. CDR1 and CDR2 from the germline V gene are SQVTM and ANQGSEA. The CDR3 has 13 residues.